This T cell receptor beta chain was sequenced in a study of T cells in tumors after PD-1 blockade. Study overall: Excluded were patients with checkpoint blockade, immunosuppressants, or radiotherapy or other anti-cancer therapy within 4 weeks. Mean per blood sample: some 100,000 templates (roughly 21,000-270,000), 36,536 unique clonotypes. Daily vismodegib 150 mg continued in a subset of anti-PD-1-treated patients.

The table lists this clone with a count of one. Input was about 616 ng to 6,500 ng of genomic DNA from tumor or blood. Here immunoSEQ multiplex PCR was the method, and the copy in TCRdb shows in-frame clones only, minus some. The profile shows 55,000 to 70,000 clones, around 77% of them singletons. The CDR3 has 13 residues. Between the trimmed V and J ends, which lost 7 bases and 8 bases, there was a span of 17 bases. This chain joins TRBV12-3 or TRBV12-4 and TRBJ1-2; D is ambiguous. This clonotype originated in a human donor with basal cell carcinoma. The sample consisted of PBMCs, taken before anti-PD-1 treatment. This CDR3 is CASNLRSSTGYTF. CDR3 nucleotide sequence: TGTGCCAGCAACCTTCGAAGTAGTACGGGCTACACCTTC.